This T cell receptor beta chain was identified in a study of T cell responses to AZD1222 COVID-19 vaccine. Concerning this clone itself: The antigen remains unidentified.

Sequencing was performed with immunoSEQ multiplex PCR; in TCRdb, only in-frame clones are kept and a portion is missing. The table has about 100,000 clones, around 87% seen once. Findings of the study overall: At 160-218 and 743-854, vaccine-associated CD4 TCRs were dominant, and they spanned spike. All repertoire sampling was performed exclusively after the peak T cell response. White British ancestry dominated among donors, who included more females, and clonal diversity was possibly underestimated. Reportedly, nearly half the spike-specific TCRs target unmutated variant regions.

This CDR3 has 15 residues. Germline CDR1 SGDLS, CDR2 YYNGEE. V was pared by 0 bases and J by 3 bases, with 3 bases of the junction left unmatched. This chain links TRBV9 with TRBJ2-7, with 10 bases aligning to TRBD1. Material: peripheral blood, obtained on day 0 of MenACWY control vaccination. The sequence came from an adult in good health. CDR3 in DNA: TGTGCCAGCAGCGTAGGAGGGACAGGGGTCTACGAGCAGTACTTC. Encoded protein: CASSVGGTGVYEQYF.